This entry lists 14 T cell receptor beta chains sequenced from one sample in a study of OX40 agonist ivuxolimab in advanced cancers. Libraries were prepared by immunoSEQ multiplex PCR; TCRdb keeps only in-frame clonotypes and omits some of them. The sample lists 44,000 or so clones, 88% occurring once. The specimen comprised CD4+ or CD8+ T cells sorted from blood, sampled in a trial of the OX40 agonist ivuxolimab. These receptors all come from an adult with an advanced solid tumor such as melanoma, head and neck, liver or kidney cancer.

The rearrangement uses TRBV7-3 and TRBJ2-1; 9 positions agree with TRBD2. In germline, CDR1 is SGHTA, CDR2 FQGTGA. This CDR3 is built from 17 residues. The junction had 12 bases not matched to a gene; V was cut back by 2 bases and J by 7 bases. The CDR3 protein is CASSLAPAGGGRNEQFF. Here the CDR3 DNA reads TGTGCCAGCAGCTTAGCTCCCGCGGGAGGGGGAAGAAATGAGCAGTTCTTC.

This chain links TRBV19 with TRBJ1-5; D not resolved. Trimming removed 2 bases from V and 2 bases from J, with 4 bases in between. Germline V gene data show CDR1 as LNHDA and CDR2 as SQIVND (reference sequence). The CDR3 runs 13 residues. The CDR3 DNA is TGTGCCAGTAGTATATCAGGCAATCAGCCCCAGCATTTT. Translation: CASSISGNQPQHF.

J is TRBJ2-5 and V is TRBV5-6; weak D call: TRBD2 (5 bases). CDR1 SGHDT and CDR2 YYEEEE come from the germline V gene. The ends were cut back, 4 bases at V and 2 bases at J, with 9 bases in the middle. CDR3 length: 13 residues. For the CDR3, the DNA is TGTGCCAGCAGCCGTCGGGGTCAAGAGACCCAGTACTTC. Protein product: CASSRRGQETQYF.

The chain recombines TRBV19 with TRBJ2-7, with D tentatively TRBD1 (5 bases). CDR3 length: 13 residues. Germline CDR1 reads LNHDA; CDR2 reads SQIVND (reference sequence). With 4 bases removed from V and 4 bases from J, the gap between germline ends came to 11 bases. The CDR3 reads CASSKTEIYEQYF. In DNA, the CDR3 is TGTGCCAGTAGTAAGACAGAGATATACGAGCAGTACTTC.

This chain joins TRBV19 and TRBJ2-4, with 7 positions matching TRBD2. The CDR3 is 17 amino acids. The V and J ends lost 0 bases and 2 bases, in that order; junction bases with no gene match: 7. Germline assignment: CDR1 LNHDA and CDR2 SQIVND (reference sequence). CDR3 residues: CASSIDSASGSKNIQYF. The CDR3 bases are TGTGCCAGTAGTATAGATTCGGCTAGCGGATCCAAAAACATTCAGTACTTC.

The chain couples TRBV28 to TRBJ2-7; 8 bases agree with TRBD1. V trimming: 3 bases; J trimming: 6 bases; junction bases outside the gene matches: 4. The germline V gene has CDR1 MDHEN and CDR2 SYDVKM. The CDR3 sequence is 13 residues long. Written as DNA, the CDR3 is TGTGCCAGCAGTTTGCAGGGGGCTGGCGAGCAGTACTTC. Its translation: CASSLQGAGEQYF.

The chain employs TRBV6-5 and TRBJ1-1; D ambiguous. Per germline, CDR1 MNHEY and CDR2 SVGAGI. This CDR3 contains 13 residues. V was trimmed by 6 bases and J by 4 bases, leaving 12 bases between them. CDR3 loop: CASSVTRVTEAFF. The CDR3 DNA follows: TGTGCCAGCAGCGTTACACGGGTCACTGAAGCTTTCTTT.

V usage is TRBV5-4 and J usage is TRBJ2-1; 9 bases map to TRBD1. The CDR3 length is 15 residues. After removal of 2 bases from V and 5 bases from J, the junction contained 5 bases not matched to a gene. Germline CDR1 SGHNT, CDR2 YYREEE (reference sequence). DNA for the CDR3: TGTGCCAGCAGCTTAGGACAGGGGCCCGACAATGAGCAGTTCTTC. Translated: CASSLGQGPDNEQFF.

The J gene is TRBJ2-7, the V gene TRBV5-6; maybe TRBD1 (6 bases). The CDR3 contains 16 residues. Germline V gives CDR1 SGHDT, CDR2 YYEEEE. V dropped 4 bases and J dropped 6 bases, with 23 bases sitting between them. CDR3: CASSNQIQGPRREQYF. For the CDR3, the DNA is TGTGCCAGCAGCAATCAGATACAGGGTCCCCGTCGCGAGCAGTACTTC.

A note on this clone: The junction departs from germline at one end; a sequencing error may be responsible. In the same sample, other DNA sequences code for this CDR3. The chain uses TRBV7-2 and TRBJ2-7; 10 nucleotides align to TRBD2. The germline CDR1 and CDR2 sequences are SGHTA and FQGNSA. The CDR3 is 15 amino acids. In DNA form, the CDR3 reads TGTGCCAGCAGCTTGACGCTCACTAGCGGGACTCCTTTGGCCTTC. The encoded protein is CASSLTLTSGTPLAF.

The rearrangement uses TRBV5-1 and TRBJ2-3; D unclear. V lost 3 bases and J lost 1, with 3 bases in between. Germline CDR1 and CDR2: SGHRS and YFSETQ. The CDR3 has 12 residues. CDR3 bases: TGCGCCAGCAGCTCCCGCACAGATACGCAGTATTTT. It specifies CASSSRTDTQYF.

V is TRBV5-4 and J is TRBJ1-2; 8 positions match TRBD1. V gave up 0 bases and J gave up 0 bases; unmatched junction bases: 4. The length of the CDR3 is 16 residues. CDR1 is SGHNT and CDR2 is YYREEE in the germline V gene (reference sequence). This CDR3 is CASSLDGTGSNYGYTF. The CDR3 DNA reads as TGTGCCAGCAGCTTGGATGGGACAGGCTCTAACTATGGCTACACCTTC. Based on the CDR3 plus reference TRBV5-4 and TRBJ1-2, the full variable domain is ETGVTQSPTHLIKTRGQQVTLRCSSQSGHNTVSWYQQALGQGPQFIFQYYREEENGRGNFPPRFSGLQFPNYSSELNVNALELDDSALYLCASSLDGTGSNYGYTFGSGTRLTVV.

The chain couples TRBV11-2 to TRBJ1-2; no clear D gene. Germline loops: CDR1 SGHAT, CDR2 FQNNGV. V was clipped by 2 bases and J by 7 bases, with 8 bases between them. The CDR3 length is 12 residues. CDR3 DNA: TGTGCCAGCAGCTTACGGACGTCTGGCTACACCTTC. It translates to CASSLRTSGYTF.

CDR3 DNA sequence: TGTGCCAGCAGCTTATCACAGGGGAGGAACGAGCAGTACTTC. It yields the protein CASSLSQGRNEQYF. The V and J genes are TRBV11-3 and TRBJ2-7, with D tentatively TRBD1 (7 bases). CDR3 length: 14 residues. V was pared by 2 bases and J by 5 bases, with 13 bases between. Germline lookup yields CDR1 SGHNT and CDR2 YENEEA.